The 32 T cell receptor beta chains reported below all come from one sample, sequenced in a study of CD8 T cells in ankylosing spondylitis. The study's findings and limits: Fewer than ten highly homologous variants made up a TCR beta motif, and this motif appeared characteristic of ankylosing spondylitis blood.

TCRdb recomputed calls from the 5' RACE reads with MiXCR, one row per CDR3 protein. The data hold around 480,000 distinct CDR3 sequences, with 17% observed a single time. Antigen specificity for these receptors is unknown. The sequenced sample was blood, either unsorted or a sorted T cell fraction (not recorded which). Receptors originate from a male donor with ankylosing spondylitis.

This clonotype occurred a few times. This rearrangement joins TRBV7-2 to TRBJ2-1; D perhaps matches TRBD2 (6 bases). Germline V gene data show CDR1 as SGHTA and CDR2 as FQGNSA. CDR3 length: 15 residues. V was shortened by 4 bases and J by 5 bases, with 15 bases between the two germline ends. The CDR3 here is CASSSRGTLNNEQFF. In DNA, the CDR3 is TGTGCCAGCAGCTCTCGCGGGACTTTAAACAATGAGCAGTTCTTC.

The V call is TRBV5-1, the J call TRBJ2-7; 9 bases agree with TRBD1. Trimming cost V 0 bases and J 4 bases; bases outside gene matches: 14. Germline CDR1 reads SGHRS; CDR2 reads YFSETQ. CDR3 length equals 18 residues. In DNA form, the CDR3 reads TGCGCCAGCAGCTTGGCCCGTGGGGTTACAGGGGGCGATTACGAGCAGTACTTC. Protein sequence: CASSLARGVTGGDYEQYF. Combining the CDR3 with reference TRBV5-1 and TRBJ2-7 gives the whole variable domain KAGVTQTPRYLIKTRGQQVTLSCSPISGHRSVSWYQQTPGQGLQFLFEYFSETQRNKGNFPGRFSGRQFSNSRSEMNVSTLELGDSALYLCASSLARGVTGGDYEQYFGPGTRLTVT.

J is TRBJ1-3 and V is TRBV2, with 8 bases aligning to TRBD1. The V segment lost 7 bases and the J segment 6 bases; nucleotides outside the gene matches: 11. The CDR3 consists of 15 residues. Germline CDR1 is SNHLY and CDR2 is FYNNEI. CDR3 coding DNA: TGTGCCAGCAAGACCTGGACAGGGAAAGAAAACACCATATATTTT. Amino acids: CASKTWTGKENTIYF. Full variable domain (outside the CDR3, taken from reference TRBV2 and TRBJ1-3): EPEVTQTPSHQVTQMGQEVILRCVPISNHLYFYWYRQILGQKVEFLVSFYNNEISEKSEIFDDQFSVERPDGSNFTLKIRSTKLEDSAMYFCASKTWTGKENTIYFGEGSWLTVV.

The V and J genes are TRBV4-1 and TRBJ2-3, with TRBD2 matching 7 bases. With V trimmed by 2 bases and J by 3 bases, 8 bases remained unmatched. Germline CDR1 and CDR2: MGHRA and YSYEKL. This CDR3 has 16 residues. Here the CDR3 DNA reads TGCGCCAGCAGCCAAAAGCGACTAGCTGAGACAGATACGCAGTATTTT. Translating gives CASSQKRLAETDTQYF.

The rearrangement uses TRBV20-1 and TRBJ2-1; 14 bases line up with TRBD2. Germline CDR1 DFQATT, CDR2 SNEGSKA (reference sequence). V was clipped by 0 bases and J by 3 bases; unmatched bases: 10. CDR3 length equals 19 residues. In DNA, the CDR3 is TGCAGTGCTAGAGATCTGGGACTAGCGGGAGTAGGGAACTACAATGAGCAGTTCTTC. Amino acid sequence: CSARDLGLAGVGNYNEQFF.

This clonotype has a handful of counts. V gene TRBV20-1 combines with J gene TRBJ1-5; 10 nucleotides agree with TRBD1. V was clipped by 1 base and J by 7 bases; unmatched bases: 13. CDR1 is DFQATT, CDR2 SNEGSKA, per germline (reference sequence). CDR3 length: 17 amino acids. In DNA, the CDR3 is TGCAGTGCTAGAGGACAGGGGGCGAAGGGGGGGGAGCAGCCCCAGCATTTT. Protein sequence: CSARGQGAKGGEQPQHF.

Details on this clonotype: At one boundary the junction diverges from the germline segment, which might be a read error. The chain combines TRBV12-3 or TRBV12-4 with TRBJ1-2, with no clear D. The CDR3 totals 13 residues. Here the CDR3 reads CASSSRTFEGYNF. DNA for the CDR3: TGTGCCAGCAGTTCTCGGACCTTCGAGGGCTACAACTTC.

This clonotype was detected ten times or more. The rearrangement uses TRBV5-1 and TRBJ1-1; possible D gene TRBD1, 5 bases. V was pared by 3 bases and J by 1 base, with 10 bases between. This CDR3 region has 14 residues. The V gene's germline CDR1 is SGHRS and CDR2 YFSETQ. CDR3 coding DNA: TGCGCCAGCAGCTCCTCCGGGACGAACACTGAAGCTTTCTTT. It specifies CASSSSGTNTEAFF.

This clonotype was seen a few times. The gene calls are TRBV12-5 and TRBJ2-2; TRBD1 agrees at 7 bases. Germline V gives CDR1 LGHNT, CDR2 FRNRAP. Trimming cost V 9 bases and J 3 bases; bases outside gene matches: 16. There are 17 residues in the CDR3. In DNA form, the CDR3 reads TGTGCTAGCAGCTCCGTCACAGGGGATGCGGACACCGGGGAGCTGTTTTTT. Amino acids: CASSSVTGDADTGELFF.

This clonotype was found a few times. The CDR3 is CASSPTIEVASQYF. CDR3 bases: TGTGCCAGCAGCCCGACCATCGAAGTGGCGTCCCAGTACTTC. This chain uses TRBV5-5 with TRBJ2-5, with unresolved D. The CDR3 totals 14 residues. Germline V CDR1 and CDR2: SGHKS, YYEKEE (reference sequence). Deletions cut 4 bases from V and 9 bases from J, with 19 bases between.

This clonotype was counted between two and nine times. The chain recombines TRBV20-1 with TRBJ2-7, with D perhaps TRBD1 (7 bases). V shed 5 bases and J shed 4 bases, with 21 bases lying between them. The V gene's germline CDR1 is DFQATT and CDR2 SNEGSKA (reference sequence). The CDR3 is 15 residues long. The CDR3 nucleotides read TGCAGTGCTCCTTGGATCGCTGCGGGACAGTACGAGCAGTACTTC. Translation gives CSAPWIAAGQYEQYF.

V usage is TRBV6-5 and J usage is TRBJ1-6; 7 bases align to TRBD1. The CDR3 has 15 amino acids. The germline CDR1 and CDR2 sequences are MNHEY and SVGAGI. Unmatched junction bases numbered 4, after V lost 0 bases and J lost 8 bases. CDR3 sequence reads: CASSYSQGGDSPLHF. The CDR3 DNA reads as TGTGCCAGCAGTTACTCGCAAGGGGGCGATTCACCCCTCCACTTT.

The chain employs TRBV6-5 and TRBJ2-5; no firm D call. Germline CDR1 is MNHEY and CDR2 is SVGAGI. CDR3 length: 14 residues. V was pared by 0 bases and J by 5 bases, with 10 bases between. The CDR3, as DNA: TGTGCCAGCAGTTACTCCAGGATCTGGGAGACCCAGTACTTC. Translating gives CASSYSRIWETQYF.

V is TRBV25-1 and J is TRBJ1-2, with TRBD1 as a possible D gene (6 bases). With 8 bases removed from V and 4 bases from J, the gap between germline ends came to 17 bases. CDR1 and CDR2 (germline): MGHDK, SYGVNS. The CDR3 is made up of 14 amino acids. Here the CDR3 reads CASASGTWAYGYTF. The CDR3 nucleotides are TGTGCCAGCGCCTCCGGGACATGGGCCTATGGCTACACCTTC.

There are many counts of this clonotype. The chain combines TRBV10-3 with TRBJ1-1, with TRBD1 identical over 7 bases. V was clipped by 4 bases and J by 4 bases; unmatched bases: 3. Per the germline V gene, CDR1 is ENHRY and CDR2 is SYGVKD. The CDR3 length is 13 residues. The CDR3 sequence: CAISVAGGTEAFF. Here the CDR3 DNA reads TGTGCCATCAGTGTGGCAGGGGGCACTGAAGCTTTCTTT.

The V and J genes are TRBV2 and TRBJ2-3; D is undetermined. Germline-derived CDR1 and CDR2 are SNHLY and FYNNEI. Trimming shortened V by 6 bases and J by 3 bases, and 10 bases separated the two germline ends. The CDR3 runs 13 residues. CDR3 sequence reads: CASRIVPTDTQYF. As DNA, the CDR3 is TGTGCCAGCAGAATAGTGCCGACAGATACGCAGTATTTT.

This clonotype was detected a few times. This chain joins TRBV4-3 and TRBJ2-1; TRBD2 might be the D (6 bases). Per the germline V gene, CDR1 is LGHNA and CDR2 is YSLEER. CDR3 length: 17 amino acids. Trimming took 0 bases from V and 1 from J, leaving 13 bases between them. CDR3 DNA: TGCGCCAGCAGCCAAGATTTCGGCGGAGGGTCCTACAATGAGCAGTTCTTC. Translating it yields CASSQDFGGGSYNEQFF.

J is TRBJ1-4 and V is TRBV18; D perhaps matches TRBD1 (6 bases). The germline gives CDR1 KGHSH, CDR2 LQKENI. Between the trimmed V and J ends, which lost 3 bases and 7 bases, there was a span of 12 bases. The CDR3 totals 14 residues. The CDR3 sequence is CASSPGQGPEKLFF. CDR3 DNA sequence: TGTGCCAGCTCACCCGGGCAGGGGCCTGAAAAACTGTTTTTT.

This chain uses TRBV10-2 with TRBJ1-1; TRBD1 agrees at 7 bases. Losses at the gene ends were 7 bases for V and 0 bases for J; bases not matched to a gene: 2. The germline gives CDR1 WSHSY, CDR2 SAAADI. The CDR3 runs to 13 residues. The CDR3 nucleotides read TGCGCCAGCATTGACAGGGTGAACACTGAAGCTTTCTTT. This encodes CASIDRVNTEAFF.

This clonotype was counted many times. The genes are TRBV9 and TRBJ2-3; 8 positions match TRBD2. Germline V gene lookup returns CDR1 SGDLS and CDR2 YYNGEE. The CDR3 is 17 residues long. V lost 3 bases, J lost 2 bases, and 11 bases stayed unmatched. The chain's CDR3 is CASSDRLARISTDTQYF. The CDR3 nucleotides are TGTGCCAGCAGCGACCGACTAGCGCGGATTTCCACAGATACGCAGTATTTT.

This clonotype has a count of ten or more. The V and J genes are TRBV4-2 and TRBJ2-2; D is undetermined. V lost 0 bases and J 2 bases, leaving 7 bases between the germline ends. Per the germline V gene, CDR1 is LGHNA and CDR2 is YNFKEQ. The CDR3 extends over 15 amino acids. CDR3 DNA sequence: TGTGCCAGCAGCCAAGACCCGGGTAACACCGGGGAGCTGTTTTTT. Its protein is CASSQDPGNTGELFF.

This clonotype appeared a few times. The rearrangement joins TRBV5-1 to TRBJ2-7, with D possibly being TRBD1 or TRBD2 (5 bases each). Trimming took off 3 bases at V and 6 bases at J, with 13 bases between the two ends. The germline V gene has CDR1 SGHRS and CDR2 YFSETQ. The length of the CDR3 is 13 residues. The CDR3 here is CASSSLPGSEQYF. In DNA, the CDR3 is TGCGCCAGCAGCTCCCTTCCAGGGAGCGAGCAGTACTTC.

In this sample, this clonotype turned up once. The chain employs TRBV4-2 and TRBJ2-7; perhaps D is TRBD1 or TRBD2 (6 bases each). The germline V gene has CDR1 LGHNA and CDR2 YNFKEQ. Deletions cut 0 bases from V and 6 bases from J, with 12 bases between. This CDR3 region has 14 residues. The CDR3 reads CASSQEGGGGEQYF. In nucleotides, the CDR3 is TGTGCCAGCAGCCAAGAGGGTGGAGGGGGCGAGCAGTACTTC.

This clonotype was counted at least ten times. The chain joins TRBV15 to TRBJ2-1, with 7 bases matching TRBD2. The CDR3 is made up of 16 amino acids. The germline V gene encodes CDR1 LNHNV and CDR2 YYDKDF (reference sequence). With 1 base clipped from V and 12 bases from J, the junction kept 15 bases outside the gene matches. The CDR3 reads CATSRARGDYPRGQFF. DNA for the CDR3: TGTGCCACCAGCAGAGCCCGAGGGGACTACCCAAGGGGGCAGTTCTTC.

In this sample, this clonotype turned up a few times. The chain is built from TRBV30 and TRBJ2-2; D not certain. CDR1 GTSNPN and CDR2 SVGIG come from the germline V gene (reference sequence). Trimming left V 3 bases short and J 6 bases short, with 8 bases between. The CDR3 runs 12 residues. The CDR3 sequence is CAWRRSPGELFF. The DNA of the CDR3 is TGTGCCTGGAGACGCAGTCCCGGGGAGCTGTTTTTT.

CDR3 region: CASSEIVTGGGANVLTF. CDR3 DNA sequence: TGTGCCAGCAGTGAAATAGTGACAGGTGGTGGGGCCAACGTCCTGACTTTC. This chain links TRBV6-1 with TRBJ2-6, with D possibly being TRBD1 (6 bases). Germline V gene sequence: CDR1 MNHNS, CDR2 SASEGT. V was cut by 2 bases and J by 3 bases, with 14 bases left in between. This CDR3 has 17 amino acids.

The chain links TRBV20-1 to TRBJ2-2; a weak D match, TRBD2 (6 bases). Per the germline V gene, CDR1 is DFQATT and CDR2 is SNEGSKA (reference sequence). The CDR3 spans 15 residues. The ends were cut back, 3 bases at V and 4 bases at J, with 15 bases in the middle. The CDR3 protein is CSARGGGGGTGELFF. CDR3 DNA: TGCAGTGCTAGGGGTGGGGGAGGAGGCACCGGGGAGCTGTTTTTT.

This chain connects TRBV2 to TRBJ2-5; D may be TRBD1 (7 bases). This CDR3 contains 13 residues. Trimming cost V 5 bases and J 5 bases, with 12 bases left between them. Per germline, CDR1 SNHLY and CDR2 FYNNEI. The CDR3 nucleotides are TGTGCCAGCAGTTGGAGGGGGCGTGAGACCCAGTACTTC. Protein: CASSWRGRETQYF.

The V gene is TRBV24-1, the J gene TRBJ2-1; 7 positions agree with TRBD1. The CDR3 runs to 16 residues. Germline V CDR1 and CDR2: KGHDR, SFDVKD. The J segment lost 5 bases and the V segment lost 4 bases, leaving 10 bases of the junction unmatched. The CDR3 DNA sequence: TGTGCCACCAGTGACCTCACAGGGGACACGGACAATGAGCAGTTCTTC. Encoded protein: CATSDLTGDTDNEQFF.

The chain uses TRBV7-2 and TRBJ2-4, with D unclear. The ends were cut back, 5 bases at V and 3 bases at J, with 8 bases in the middle. Germline CDR1 reads SGHTA; CDR2 reads FQGNSA. The CDR3 sequence is 13 residues long. The CDR3 coding sequence is TGTGCCAGCAGCCCCCGCGACAAAAACATTCAGTACTTC. Translating it yields CASSPRDKNIQYF.

V gene TRBV20-1 combines with J gene TRBJ2-7; 8 positions agree with TRBD2. Germline assignment: CDR1 DFQATT and CDR2 SNEGSKA (reference sequence). The ends lost 0 bases at V and 4 bases at J; junction bases unmatched: 8. The CDR3 has 15 amino acids. The CDR3, as DNA: TGCAGTGCTAGAGATTTGCGGGGGGTAGGTTACGAGCAGTACTTC. Residues: CSARDLRGVGYEQYF.

This clonotype came up a few times. CDR3 coding DNA: TGTGCCACCAGCAGACCTAGCGGGGGGAGTTACGAGCAGTACTTC. Its translation is CATSRPSGGSYEQYF. This chain joins TRBV15 and TRBJ2-7, with 11 positions matching TRBD2. CDR1 LNHNV and CDR2 YYDKDF come from the germline V gene (reference sequence). Trimming removed 2 bases from V and 4 bases from J; junction bases left unmatched: 4. This CDR3 contains 15 residues.